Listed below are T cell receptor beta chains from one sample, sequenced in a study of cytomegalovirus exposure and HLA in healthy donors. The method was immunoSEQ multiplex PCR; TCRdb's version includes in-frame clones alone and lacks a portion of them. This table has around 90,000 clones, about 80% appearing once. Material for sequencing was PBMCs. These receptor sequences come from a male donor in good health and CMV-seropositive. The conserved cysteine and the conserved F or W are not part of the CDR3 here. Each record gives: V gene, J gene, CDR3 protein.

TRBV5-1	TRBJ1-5	ASSLAPGQAGYNQPQH
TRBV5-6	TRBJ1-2	ASSPGGYGYT
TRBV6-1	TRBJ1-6	ASSPRDRANSPLH
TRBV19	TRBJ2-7	ASSIGRDYEQY
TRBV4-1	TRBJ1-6	ASSQDYDTIYNSPLH
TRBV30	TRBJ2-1	AWKGLAPNEQF
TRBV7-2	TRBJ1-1	ASSSVTGIGTEAF
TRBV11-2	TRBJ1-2	ASSLDKRGGYT
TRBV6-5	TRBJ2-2	ASRVQGGKGGELF
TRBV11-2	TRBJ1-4	ASSLDRSRSEKLF
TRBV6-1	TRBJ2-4	ASRGQTRQVNIQY
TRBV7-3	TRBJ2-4	ASSLTVAGGVGDIQY
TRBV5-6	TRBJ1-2	ASSLVTGNYGYT
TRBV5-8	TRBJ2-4	ASSFGQGEDIQY
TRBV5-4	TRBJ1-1	ASSLDSRSTEAF
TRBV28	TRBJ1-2	ASFPGSLGRDGYT
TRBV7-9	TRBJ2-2	ASSLDRVAGELF
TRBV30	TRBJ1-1	AWSEGAGTAEAF
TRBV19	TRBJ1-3	ASSIGGTGISGNTIY
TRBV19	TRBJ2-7	ASSINGGYEQY
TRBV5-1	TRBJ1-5	ASSLDGNQPQH
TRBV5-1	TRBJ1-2	ASSRTPGTGSYT
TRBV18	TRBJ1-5	ASSQGRAEQPQH
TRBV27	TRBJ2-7	ASSLRLTPGYEQY
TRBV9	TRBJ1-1	ASSARDRYTEAF
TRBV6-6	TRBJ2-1	ASSSTGGDNEQF
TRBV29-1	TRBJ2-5	SAGPPDSIKETQY
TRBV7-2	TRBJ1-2	ASSLARSYGYT
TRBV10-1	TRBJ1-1	ASSDQGGNTEAF